A selection of T cell receptor beta chains follows, all from one sample in a study of long-term antiretroviral therapy in people with HIV. Sequencing used immunoSEQ multiplex PCR; TCRdb keeps in-frame clones, though not all of them. The sample carries about 22,000 clones, approximately 90% recorded once. The material was unsorted PBMCs, obtained 0.6 years after starting antiretroviral therapy. The receptors here all came from a man in his 60s with HIV. Each CDR3 is given with its conserved first and last residue. A D gene is named only where the DNA matches it firmly. A clone size is listed for some rows: how often the clone was seen (once, few, many), or a class if it is expanded.

clone_size | j_call | v_call | d_call | cdr3_length | cdr3_aa | cdr3_nt
. | TRBJ1-3 | TRBV7-2 | . | 13 | CASSLSDGNTIYF | TGTGCCAGCAGCTTATCAGATGGAAACACCATATATTTT
few | TRBJ2-7 | TRBV7-6 | . | 12 | CASSADRGEQYF | TGTGCCAGCAGTGCCGATCGGGGCGAGCAGTACTTC
. | TRBJ1-2 | TRBV7-2 | . | 15 | CASSLVTSRDYGYTF | TGTGCCAGCAGCTTAGTCACCTCGAGGGACTATGGCTACACCTTC
. | TRBJ1-1 | TRBV5-4 | . | 16 | CASSLDIGVQNTEAFF | TGTGCCAGCAGCTTGGATATAGGTGTCCAGAACACTGAAGCTTTCTTT
. | TRBJ1-3 | TRBV13 | TRBD1 | 19 | CASSLEGQGAWETGNTIYF | TGTGCCAGCAGCTTAGAGGGACAGGGGGCATGGGAAACTGGAAACACCATATATTTT
once | TRBJ1-2 | TRBV30 | . | 13 | CAWSINRVLGYTF | TGTGCCTGGTCCATCAACAGGGTTCTTGGCTACACCTTC
. | TRBJ2-3 | TRBV9 | TRBD1 | 14 | CASSALDRADTQYF | TGTGCCAGCAGCGCCCTTGACAGGGCAGATACGCAGTATTTT
. | TRBJ2-1 | TRBV10-1 | . | 13 | CASSESIANEQFF | TGCGCCAGCAGTGAGTCTATCGCCAATGAGCAGTTCTTC
. | TRBJ2-3 | TRBV12-5 | . | 18 | CASGLDPRAGALSDTQYF | TGTGCTAGTGGTTTGGACCCCCGGGCAGGGGCTCTTTCAGATACGCAGTATTTT
. | TRBJ2-2 | TRBV5-1 | . | 14 | CASRMGMNTGELFF | TGCGCCAGCAGGATGGGGATGAACACCGGGGAGCTGTTTTTT
. | TRBJ2-7 | TRBV10-1 | . | 13 | CASSSGTNYEQYF | TGCGCCAGCAGTTCCGGGACAAACTACGAGCAGTACTTC
few | TRBJ1-6 | TRBV2 | . | 15 | CASQIEAGTNSPLHF | TGTGCCAGCCAGATCGAGGCAGGGACTAATTCACCCCTCCACTTT
. | TRBJ2-7 | TRBV19 | TRBD1 | 13 | CASSKQGVYEQYF | TGTGCCAGTAGTAAACAGGGGGTCTACGAGCAGTACTTC
. | TRBJ2-1 | TRBV27 | . | 11 | CASSAGLEQFF | TGTGCCAGCAGTGCCGGGCTAGAGCAGTTCTTC
. | TRBJ2-2 | TRBV18 | . | 11 | CASSEAGELFF | TGTGCCAGCTCAGAGGCTGGGGAGCTGTTTTTT
. | TRBJ2-3 | TRBV9 | TRBD2 | 17 | CASSARPRAGALDTQYF | TGTGCCAGCAGCGCCCGACCCAGAGCGGGGGCCCTCGATACGCAGTATTTT
large | TRBJ1-5 | TRBV2 | . | 14 | CASSSNWSNQPQHF | TGTGCCAGCAGTTCTAATTGGAGCAATCAGCCCCAGCATTTT
. | TRBJ1-2 | TRBV6-5 | TRBD1 | 16 | CASSSEQRDRGHGYTF | TGTGCCAGCAGTTCAGAGCAGAGAGACAGGGGGCATGGCTACACCTTC
. | TRBJ1-2 | TRBV10-3 | . | 15 | CAISEFSSNYYGYTF | TGTGCCATCAGTGAGTTTAGCTCAAACTACTATGGCTACACCTTC
few | TRBJ2-2 | TRBV28 | . | 12 | CASSRDLRELFF | TGTGCCAGCAGCCGGGACTTAAGGGAGCTGTTTTTT
. | TRBJ2-7 | TRBV5-1 | . | 15 | CASSRTALPSYEQYF | TGCGCCAGCAGCAGGACAGCCCTACCTTCCTACGAGCAGTACTTC
. | TRBJ2-7 | TRBV29-1 | TRBD1 | 13 | CSVTGQGGDEQYF | TGCAGCGTTACGGGACAGGGGGGTGACGAGCAGTACTTC
few | TRBJ2-7 | TRBV5-1 | . | 13 | CASSLAGRHEQYF | TGCGCCAGCAGCTTGGCGGGGAGGCACGAGCAGTACTTC
. | TRBJ2-3 | TRBV15 | . | 13 | CATSRSPSDTQYF | TGTGCCACCAGCAGATCACCCTCAGATACGCAGTATTTT
. | TRBJ2-3 | TRBV10-3 | TRBD2 | 14 | CAISGLAGTDTQYF | TGTGCCATCAGTGGACTAGCGGGCACAGATACGCAGTATTTT
once | TRBJ2-2 | TRBV5-6 | TRBD1 | 16 | CASSLRQGVGTGELFF | TGTGCCAGCAGCTTACGACAGGGGGTAGGCACCGGGGAGCTGTTTTTT
. | TRBJ1-1 | TRBV30 | . | 13 | CAWSVTMNTEAFF | TGTGCCTGGAGTGTAACTATGAACACTGAAGCTTTCTTT
. | TRBJ2-6 | TRBV5-4 | . | 15 | CASSLRASGANVLTF | TGTGCCAGCAGCTTGCGAGCCTCTGGGGCCAACGTCCTGACTTTC
. | TRBJ2-5 | TRBV30 | . | 14 | CAWSVAGWRETQYF | TGTGCCTGGAGTGTCGCGGGGTGGAGGGAGACCCAGTACTTC
. | TRBJ2-7 | TRBV5-4 | TRBD2 | 14 | CASSSSSGTDEQYF | TGTGCCAGCAGCTCATCTAGCGGGACCGACGAGCAGTACTTC
. | TRBJ2-5 | TRBV5-1 | . | 12 | CASSLDKETQYF | TGCGCCAGCAGCCTTGATAAAGAGACCCAGTACTTC
. | TRBJ2-2 | TRBV29-1 | TRBD2 | 14 | CSAGGDWNTGELFF | TGCAGCGCGGGAGGGGATTGGAACACCGGGGAGCTGTTTTTT
. | TRBJ2-5 | TRBV20-1 | . | 11 | CSASRDSIQYF | TGCAGTGCAAGCCGGGACTCCATCCAGTACTTC
few | TRBJ2-7 | TRBV5-8 | . | 13 | CASSRAVPYEQYF | TGTGCCAGCAGCCGCGCGGTCCCCTACGAGCAGTACTTC
. | TRBJ2-7 | TRBV5-1 | TRBD1 | 13 | CATGTGTSYEQYF | TGCGCCACCGGGACAGGGACTTCCTACGAGCAGTACTTC
few | TRBJ1-5 | TRBV27 | . | 14 | CASSFVAGNQPQHF | TGTGCCAGCAGTTTCGTGGCAGGGAATCAGCCCCAGCATTTT
. | TRBJ1-5 | TRBV30 | . | 16 | CAWTLAGIDSNQPQHF | TGTGCCTGGACCCTTGCAGGGATTGATAGCAATCAGCCCCAGCATTTT
. | TRBJ1-2 | TRBV30 | . | 14 | CAWSPPNEGYGYTF | TGTGCCTGGAGTCCACCAAATGAGGGCTATGGCTACACCTTC
. | TRBJ2-7 | TRBV7-2 | . | 16 | CASSSGPSRAIYEQYF | TGTGCCAGCAGCTCCGGCCCCTCTAGGGCAATCTACGAGCAGTACTTC
. | TRBJ1-2 | TRBV30 | . | 16 | CAWKGGREDANYGYTF | TGTGCCTGGAAAGGGGGTAGAGAAGATGCTAACTATGGCTACACCTTC
. | TRBJ2-3 | TRBV10-1 | . | 14 | CASSELGVTDTQYF | TGCGCCAGCAGTGAATTAGGAGTCACAGATACGCAGTATTTT
. | TRBJ1-3 | TRBV30 | TRBD1 | 16 | CAWRPPGQGTGNTIYF | TGTGCCTGGAGACCCCCGGGACAGGGGACTGGAAACACCATATATTTT
. | TRBJ2-2 | TRBV5-1 | TRBD2 | 16 | CASTLLAGGDTGELFF | TGCGCCAGCACCCTACTAGCGGGAGGGGACACCGGGGAGCTGTTTTTT
. | TRBJ1-1 | TRBV5-5 | TRBD1 | 15 | CASSFTGTGATEAFF | TGTGCCAGCAGCTTCACGGGGACAGGGGCCACTGAAGCTTTCTTT
few | TRBJ1-5 | TRBV6-1 | . | 13 | CASSESGDQPQHF | TGTGCCAGCAGTGAATCCGGGGACCAGCCCCAGCATTTT
. | TRBJ2-7 | TRBV2 | TRBD2 | 14 | CASSIGTSGGGPYF | TGTGCCAGCAGCATAGGGACTAGCGGGGGGGGACCTTACTTC
. | TRBJ2-1 | TRBV5-1 | . | 12 | CASSLDLDEQFF | TGCGCCAGCAGCTTGGATCTAGACGAGCAGTTCTTC
. | TRBJ1-2 | TRBV2 | . | 14 | CASSPGTIGYGYTF | TGTGCCAGCAGTCCCGGGACAATTGGCTATGGCTACACCTTC
. | TRBJ2-1 | TRBV9 | . | 15 | CASSAFEGSGNEQFF | TGTGCCAGCAGTGCCTTTGAGGGCTCCGGAAATGAGCAGTTCTTC